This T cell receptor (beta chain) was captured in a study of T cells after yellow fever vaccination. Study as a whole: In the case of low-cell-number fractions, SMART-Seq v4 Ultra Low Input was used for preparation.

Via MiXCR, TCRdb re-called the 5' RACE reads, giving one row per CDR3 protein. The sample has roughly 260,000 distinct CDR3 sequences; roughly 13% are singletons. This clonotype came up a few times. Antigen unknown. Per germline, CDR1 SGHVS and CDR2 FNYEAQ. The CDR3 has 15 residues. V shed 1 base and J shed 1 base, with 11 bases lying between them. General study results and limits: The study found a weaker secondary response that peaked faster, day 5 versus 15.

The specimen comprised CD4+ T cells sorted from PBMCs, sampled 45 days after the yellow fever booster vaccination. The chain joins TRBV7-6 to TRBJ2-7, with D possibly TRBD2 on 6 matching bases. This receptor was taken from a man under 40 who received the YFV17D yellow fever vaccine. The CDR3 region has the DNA TGTGCCAGCAGCTTAGGGGGGGACTTTTCCTACGAGCAGTACTTC. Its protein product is CASSLGGDFSYEQYF.